This T cell receptor (beta chain) was sequenced in a study of blood T cell repertoires in COVID-19. This clone was seen more than once but under ten times. Assay used: immunoSEQ multiplex PCR; TCRdb lists only in-frame clones, some missing. The table records roughly 73,000 clones, about 88% of them present only once. Germline lookup yields CDR1 MNHEY and CDR2 SVGAGI. The V end was cut by 6 bases, the J end by 2 bases, with 10 bases between. The CDR3 length is 13 residues. The chain is built from TRBV6-5 and TRBJ1-1, with D unclear. Sequenced material: peripheral blood. This receptor was identified in a man aged 70-80 years with active COVID-19. CDR3 DNA: TGTGCCAGCAGAGAGGCGGGCAACACTGAAGCTTTCTTT. Protein: CASREAGNTEAFF.